The sequence of this T cell receptor (beta chain) was determined in a study of immune heterogeneity within non-small cell lung tumors (dated by TCRdb to the late 2010s). About the full investigation: By histology, the tumors were several squamous cell carcinomas, nine to eleven non-squamous carcinomas and 1 tumor not otherwise specified. To look at intratumoral immune heterogeneity, the study ran whole-exome sequencing, RNA-seq and TCR beta repertoire sequencing on several spatially distinct regions taken from every NSCLC tumor. TCR repertoires were analyzed from approximately 60 tumor loci of under 18 patients, whereas transcriptome data were available for only about 48 loci from about a dozen patients. For mutant peptides 8 to 11 amino acids long, netMHCpan-3.0 predicted neoantigen binding to the HLA alleles of each patient. General study outcomes and caveats: Within a patient, the same dominant CDR3B clonotypes appeared at multiple loci, but different tumor locations also contained unique high-frequency clones. Individual patients mostly had different high-frequency TCR beta clonotypes. Local tumor mutational burden and local T-cell repertoire clonality had a statistically significant but moderate positive correlation (R about 0.35).

To note about this clonotype: Its antigen is still unknown. One end of the junction does not line up with germline, which may come from a read error.

Genomic DNA extracted from bulk tumor tissue served as TCR template, with roughly 660 ng gDNA amplified per sample. During surgery, multiple biopsies were taken from each primary tumor and placed as far apart as possible within the tumor mass. Patients in the study cohort, which was described as untreated, were newly diagnosed NSCLC cases going through curative surgery. The donor group was made up of about 14 newly diagnosed non-small cell lung cancer patients undergoing surgery with curative intent. A couple of independent pathologists reviewed the resected tumor masses. Sequencing was performed only on DNA and RNA samples of high quality. The TCR beta CDR3 region was amplified with a multiplex PCR system whose first round of approximately 10 cycles used 32 V-gene forward primers and 13 J-gene reverse primers. First-round PCR used a QIAGEN Multiplex PCR Kit, and primer sequences were filed in Chinese patent CN105087789A. Illumina universal primers were attached in a second round of PCR run with the Phusion High-Fidelity PCR Kit. Sequencing of the TCR libraries was done on the Illumina HiSeq X Ten platform in paired-end mode with a 151 bp read length. The authors processed their data as follows. Reads without multiplex PCR primers were removed using Cutadapt, read pairs were merged using PEAR, and CDR3 regions were called using MiXCR with default settings. Repertoire diversity used Shannon entropy, and clonality was computed as one minus Shannon entropy divided by ln of productive unique sequence count. Clonotypes present at frequencies of at least 0.5% were defined as dominant or high-frequency T-cell clones. TCRdb reprocessing: public reads trimmed at Q25 with fastp, clones called with MiXCR, in-frame beta chains kept. When rows share a CDR3 protein, they turn into one entry using the most common DNA and genes. V and J calls and clone size were set by TCRdb, not the authors. The sample table records about 15,000 distinct CDR3 sequences; around 27% of these occur just once. In total, the top ten clones hold 4% of the sample.

CDR1 is given as SGHDT and CDR2 as YYEEEE, both from the germline V gene. The CDR3 runs 15 amino acids, cysteine and phenylalanine included. Only the CDR3 region is kept as DNA, spanning 45 bases read in frame from base 1. The sequencing input was lung tumor tissue. This receptor chain uses TRBV5-6 and TRBJ1-1; a tentative D match to TRBD1 spans 5 bases. The TCR originated in a man aged 35-49 years with non-small cell lung cancer. The CDR3 in this case is CASSSWGTMNIEAFF. The DNA sequence is TGTGCCAGCAGCTCCTGGGGCACAATGAACATTGAAGCTTTCTTT. Full variable domain (CDR3 extended with the reference TRBV5-6 and TRBJ1-1 proteins): DAGVTQSPTHLIKTRGQQVTLRCSPKSGHDTVSWYQQALGQGPQFIFQYYEEEERQRGNFPDRFSGHQFPNYSSELNVNALLLGDSALYLCASSSWGTMNIEAFFGQGTRLTVV.